Sequencing of this T cell receptor beta chain was carried out in a study of blood T cells in healthy people across ages (dated by TCRdb to between 2014 and 2017). Regarding the complete study: Template switching captured roughly one uniquely barcoded TCR beta cDNA molecule per two T cells in model experiments. Age-related changes in TCR beta repertoire diversity were measured in the study by deep sequencing normalized with unique cDNA molecular identifiers. The donors were split into four age groups: young (average 16 years), middle-aged (39), aged (about 62) and long-lived (over 75). To avoid experimental bias, donors of different ages were randomly spread across the sequencing lanes. For two donors (one aged 18 to 30 and one aged 80 or older), the study analyzed two additional independent replicas of 1 million unique cDNA reads from the same blood draw.

Paper-wide results and their limitations: Observed TCR beta diversity per million T cells fell roughly linearly with age, and a significant reduction was already apparent by age around 40. The CMV infection status of donors was not known, potentially confounding age-related changes in expanded clonotypes. There was a strong correlation between observed TCR beta diversity and the percentage of naive T cells measured by flow cytometry. Since profiling was done on bulk unsorted PBMCs, naive and antigen-experienced compartments could not be conclusively compared. Estimates of total diversity based on one million sequenced T cells were regarded as lower bounds and as underestimates. Compared with the aged group, the long-lived group had more naive CD4+ T cells, fewer expanded clones and increased TCR diversity, a pattern suggesting age selection.

The approximately 39 donors, aged roughly 6 to 95 years, were systemically healthy Caucasian individuals from Russia. Roughly 9.5 milliliters of peripheral blood were drawn from each donor into EDTA-treated Vacutainer tubes. Ficoll-Paque density-gradient centrifugation was used to isolate PBMCs, with at least 7 million per sample. Total RNA was extracted from PBMCs with Trizol reagent, with at least 6 micrograms obtained per sample. Naive CD45RAhigh/CD27high T cell percentages were measured by flow cytometry on a PBMC aliquot from every donor. Library preparation was by 5' RACE. A second PCR of roughly 7 to 11 cycles was performed with a sample-barcoded 5' primer and a J-beta primer mix. Each TCR beta cDNA molecule received a unique molecular identifier from a template-switch 5' adaptor carrying 12 random nucleotides. Each sample yielded at least 3 million CDR3-containing paired-end reads. All of the RNA was converted into first-strand cDNA using the Mint cDNA synthesis kit, with a TRBC-specific oligonucleotide serving as the primer. All cDNA was treated with uracil-DNA glycosylase and then went through a first 18-cycle PCR with the universal primers M1SS and BC2_uni_R. Per the original workflow: Normalization of each sample was performed by random selection of 1 million high-quality reads, each carrying a distinct molecular identifier. Reads sharing molecular identifiers were discarded rather than binned into consensus sequences. CDR3 identification, clonotype clustering and error correction used MiTCR with a Q25 quality threshold and the strictest error-elimination algorithm. A nonparametric unseen species model with Euler transformation was used to estimate a lower bound on total TCR beta diversity. TCRdb reworked the public reads: Q25 trimming with fastp, MiXCR clone assembly, productive beta chains retained. When rows share a CDR3 protein, they turn into one entry using the most common DNA and genes. The V and J calls shown here were made by TCRdb, not taken from the authors' results. The sample table contains around 1,900,000 distinct CDR3 sequences; only one count was recorded for roughly 43% of them. Jointly, the top ten make up roughly 23% of the sample.

The CDR3 covers 13 residues, taking in both the cysteine and the phenylalanine. Only the CDR3 DNA stays, 39 bases, in frame from base 1. Per the germline V gene, SQVTM is the CDR1 and ANQGSEA is the CDR2. V and J are truncated by 6 bases and 3 bases respectively, leaving an intervening sequence of 14 bases. Comments on this clonotype: Its antigen is currently not known. Per-base qualities were not stored, and no clone one base away is much larger.

The sequence derives from a human donor in good health. The V and J segments used are TRBV29-1 and TRBJ1-2; the D gene cannot be resolved reliably. Sample: blood. The DNA sequence reads TGCAGCGTGGGATACGACGCGGACTATGGCTACACCTTC. It encodes CSVGYDADYGYTF. With all but the CDR3 taken from the reference TRBV29-1 and TRBJ1-2 genes, the full variable domain is: SAVISQKPSRDICQRGTSLTIQCQVDSQVTMMFWYRQQPGQSLTLIATANQGSEATYESGFVIDKFPISRPNLTFSTLTVSNMSPEDSSIYLCSVGYDADYGYTFGSGTRLTVV.